This T cell receptor (beta chain) emerged from a study of blood T cells in healthy people across ages. Study-wide findings and caveats: The unsorted PBMCs prevented any conclusive comparison of naive versus antigen-experienced cells. It was held that the diversity estimates obtained from one million T cells were underestimates.

Then a second PCR, running about 7 to 11 cycles, was carried out with a sample-barcoded 5' primer and a J-beta primer mix. Carrying 12 random nucleotides, a template-switch adaptor labeled each individual cDNA molecule. Using its own MiXCR run on the 5' RACE reads, TCRdb lists one record per CDR3 protein. The sample has roughly 700,000 distinct CDR3 sequences, 20% to 30% seen once. Investigators took 8 to 10 milliliters of peripheral blood from every donor. Comments on this clonotype: The antigen remains unidentified.

Germline assignment: CDR1 SGHDN and CDR2 FVKESK. The CDR3 length is 17 residues. V lost 4 bases and J 4 bases, leaving 20 bases between the germline ends. This sample was shared with a second study, whose subject was T cells of mothers and their children.

This TCR was sampled from a boy between 10 and 17 years old in good health. The sequencing sample was made of blood. This chain joins TRBV14 and TRBJ2-1, with TRBD1 as a possible D gene (5 bases). CDR3 bases: TGTGCCAGCAGCCCCGTGGTAATTGGGGCCCCATACAATGAGCAGTTCTTC. It encodes CASSPVVIGAPYNEQFF.